Listed below are T cell receptor beta chains from one sample, sequenced in a study of T cells after yellow fever vaccination. Each CDR3 protein gets one entry after TCRdb re-called the 5' RACE reads with MiXCR. The sample yields some 300,000 distinct CDR3 sequences, 3% to 4.5% seen once. The material sequenced was PBMCs, taken on the day of the yellow fever booster vaccination. The receptors originated from a man younger than 30 who received the YFV17D yellow fever vaccine. CDR3s include the opening cysteine and the closing phenylalanine or tryptophan. The D gene is left open where the match is weak. A row's size may be missing; if present it is once, few, many or a size class.

J,size,D,V,CDR3,DNA
TRBJ2-7,NA,NA,TRBV9,CASSPQVSTSYEQYF,TGTGCCAGCAGCCCCCAGGTGTCCACCTCCTACGAGCAGTACTTC
TRBJ1-1,NA,TRBD1,TRBV14,CASSSWTGGLSTEAFF,TGTGCCAGCAGCAGTTGGACAGGGGGATTATCGACTGAAGCTTTCTTT
TRBJ2-7,many,NA,TRBV5-1,CASSLEGRTRADEQYF,TGCGCCAGCAGCTTGGAGGGTCGAACCCGGGCCGACGAGCAGTACTTC
TRBJ1-6,many,NA,TRBV7-2,CASSLALGGSPLHF,TGTGCCAGCAGCTTAGCCCTAGGGGGATCACCCCTCCACTTT
TRBJ2-2,few,NA,TRBV24-1,CATNDPRRNTGELFF,TGTGCCACCAATGATCCCCGACGGAACACCGGGGAGCTGTTTTTT
TRBJ2-1,few,NA,TRBV9,CASSQPNPYNEQFF,TGTGCCAGCAGCCAACCTAACCCCTACAATGAGCAGTTCTTC
TRBJ2-7,NA,NA,TRBV7-2,CASSFYITYEQYF,TGTGCCAGCAGCTTTTACATTACCTACGAGCAGTACTTC
TRBJ2-5,NA,NA,TRBV7-2,CASSFGVTQYF,TGTGCCAGCAGCTTTGGAGTGACCCAGTACTTC
TRBJ2-2,few,TRBD1,TRBV6-5,CASSHSLPTGTNTGELFF,TGTGCCAGCAGTCATTCTCTTCCGACAGGGACGAACACCGGGGAGCTGTTTTTT
TRBJ1-1,few,NA,TRBV4-1,CASSQGAGEVGTEAFF,TGCGCCAGCAGCCAAGGGGCAGGGGAAGTGGGCACTGAAGCTTTCTTT
TRBJ2-3,few,NA,TRBV12-3/TRBV12-4,CASRRDATDTQYF,TGTGCCAGCAGGCGGGACGCCACAGATACGCAGTATTTT
TRBJ2-2,many,NA,TRBV4-2,CASSQDGGANTGELFF,TGTGCCAGCAGCCAAGATGGCGGGGCCAACACCGGGGAGCTGTTTTTT
TRBJ2-1,few,TRBD2,TRBV29-1,CSDLWTSGHNEQFF,TGCAGCGACTTATGGACTAGCGGACACAATGAGCAGTTCTTC
TRBJ2-1,few,NA,TRBV5-1,CASSSEVLSFKDEQFF,TGCGCCAGCAGCTCTGAGGTCCTGTCGTTTAAGGATGAGCAGTTCTTC
TRBJ1-4,many,NA,TRBV3-1,CASSQGREKLFF,TGTGCCAGCAGCCAAGGTCGTGAAAAACTGTTTTTT
TRBJ2-1,many,NA,TRBV5-1,CASTLNSVNNEQFF,TGCGCCAGCACCTTAAACAGCGTAAACAATGAGCAGTTCTTC
TRBJ2-3,few,NA,TRBV11-2,CASSSRRSGRENTDTQYF,TGTGCCAGCAGCTCCCGAAGGTCGGGACGAGAAAACACAGATACGCAGTATTTT
TRBJ2-7,few,NA,TRBV27,CASSLRRPYEQYF,TGTGCCAGCAGTTTACGACGGCCCTACGAGCAGTACTTC
TRBJ2-1,many,TRBD2,TRBV7-2,CASSLGHYGGGVTYNEQFF,TGTGCCAGCAGCTTAGGTCATTACGGGGGGGGAGTTACCTACAATGAGCAGTTCTTC
TRBJ2-5,NA,NA,TRBV5-1,CASSSPHGPYQETQYF,TGCGCCAGCAGCTCCCCGCACGGACCGTACCAAGAGACCCAGTACTTC
TRBJ2-7,NA,TRBD2,TRBV5-1,CASTSGVPIEQYF,TGCGCCAGTACTAGCGGGGTGCCCATCGAGCAGTACTTC
TRBJ1-6,many,NA,TRBV5-1,CASSSQGNSPLHF,TGCGCCAGCAGCTCTCAGGGGAATTCACCCCTCCACTTT
TRBJ1-1,many,NA,TRBV27,CASSLMGAANTEAFF,TGTGCCAGCAGTTTAATGGGGGCCGCGAACACTGAAGCTTTCTTT
TRBJ2-2,many,NA,TRBV11-2,CASSPRLNTGELFF,TGTGCCAGCAGCCCGCGACTAAACACCGGGGAGCTGTTTTTT
TRBJ2-7,many,NA,TRBV5-1,CASSLQDYYEQYF,TGCGCCAGCAGCTTACAGGACTACTACGAGCAGTACTTC
TRBJ1-5,many,NA,TRBV7-6,CASSQQSGLNQPQHF,TGTGCCAGCAGCCAACAATCGGGGCTCAATCAGCCCCAGCATTTT
TRBJ2-1,many,TRBD2,TRBV12-3/TRBV12-4,CASSGLAFEQFF,TGTGCCAGCAGTGGACTAGCATTTGAGCAGTTCTTC
TRBJ2-1,many,NA,TRBV11-2,CASSRRGQGAYNEQFF,TGTGCCAGCAGCAGGAGAGGCCAGGGCGCCTACAATGAGCAGTTCTTC
TRBJ2-4,many,NA,TRBV3-1,CASSQDSGNIQYF,TGTGCCAGCAGCCAAGATTCAGGGAACATTCAGTACTTC
TRBJ2-7,many,TRBD1,TRBV7-8,CASSVDREGEQYF,TGTGCCAGCAGCGTTGACAGGGAAGGCGAGCAGTACTTC
TRBJ2-5,many,NA,TRBV11-2,CASSSFGAETQYF,TGTGCCAGCAGCTCCTTCGGGGCAGAGACCCAGTACTTC
TRBJ2-3,few,NA,TRBV5-1,CASSSRGWGTDTQYF,TGCGCCAGCAGCTCAAGGGGTTGGGGTACAGATACGCAGTATTTT
TRBJ2-2,many,NA,TRBV20-1,CSASGVKTGELFF,TGCAGTGCTAGTGGGGTTAAAACCGGGGAGCTGTTTTTT
TRBJ2-5,many,NA,TRBV7-7,CASSSGPASQETQYF,TGTGCCAGCAGCTCGGGACCGGCATCCCAAGAGACCCAGTACTTC
TRBJ1-5,many,NA,TRBV30,CAYRDGRAQHF,TGTGCCTACCGGGACGGACGAGCCCAGCATTTT
TRBJ2-3,few,NA,TRBV7-2,CASSSPFPDTQYF,TGTGCCAGCAGCTCTCCTTTTCCCGATACGCAGTATTTT
TRBJ2-1,many,NA,TRBV7-2,CASSSQGNNEQFF,TGTGCCAGCAGCTCGCAGGGAAATAATGAGCAGTTCTTC
TRBJ1-2,few,TRBD1,TRBV9,CASSPWTGTMNYGYTF,TGTGCCAGCAGCCCATGGACAGGGACGATGAACTATGGCTACACCTTC
TRBJ2-1,NA,TRBD2,TRBV4-2,CASSPLGLAGLHEQFF,TGTGCCAGCAGCCCCCTCGGCCTAGCGGGGTTGCATGAGCAGTTCTTC
TRBJ2-3,many,NA,TRBV7-6,CASSLDRGGTDTQYF,TGTGCCAGCAGCTTAGATCGCGGGGGCACAGATACGCAGTATTTT
TRBJ2-1,NA,TRBD2,TRBV27,CASSIPGLAGGLRNEQFF,TGTGCCAGCAGTATACCGGGACTAGCGGGGGGGCTTCGGAATGAGCAGTTCTTC
TRBJ2-1,few,TRBD2,TRBV27,CASSWTAGGRPDEQFF,TGTGCCAGCAGTTGGACAGCGGGGGGGCGACCCGATGAGCAGTTCTTC
TRBJ2-1,many,NA,TRBV5-1,CASSYNQGNEQFF,TGCGCCAGCAGCTATAACCAGGGAAATGAGCAGTTCTTC
TRBJ2-3,many,NA,TRBV9,CASSVGQGPTDTQYF,TGTGCCAGCAGCGTAGGGCAGGGGCCCACAGATACGCAGTATTTT
TRBJ1-1,NA,NA,TRBV5-1,CASSEVTGESTEAFF,TGCGCCAGCAGTGAGGTCACTGGGGAAAGCACTGAAGCTTTCTTT
TRBJ1-2,many,NA,TRBV4-3,CASSQLGGTNYGYTF,TGCGCCAGCAGCCAACTCGGAGGGACTAACTATGGCTACACCTTC
TRBJ1-2,many,NA,TRBV6-5,CASSRLGPTYGYTF,TGTGCCAGCAGCCGCCTGGGACCAACTTATGGCTACACCTTC
TRBJ1-1,many,NA,TRBV4-2,CASSQGGQVHTEAFF,TGTGCCAGCAGCCAAGGTGGTCAGGTACACACTGAAGCTTTCTTT
TRBJ1-3,NA,TRBD1,TRBV5-4,CASSFIQGGDGNTIYF,TGTGCCAGCAGCTTTATCCAAGGGGGCGACGGAAACACCATATATTTT
TRBJ2-3,many,TRBD2,TRBV7-8,CASSPGAYGGAPDTQYF,TGTGCCAGCAGCCCTGGGGCTTACGGGGGGGCCCCAGATACGCAGTATTTT
TRBJ1-1,many,NA,TRBV27,CASSPRAPGNSEAFF,TGTGCCAGCAGTCCAAGGGCACCAGGCAACTCTGAAGCTTTCTTT
TRBJ1-2,few,NA,TRBV15,CATSRDEGTYGYTF,TGTGCCACCAGCAGAGATGAGGGGACCTATGGCTACACCTTC